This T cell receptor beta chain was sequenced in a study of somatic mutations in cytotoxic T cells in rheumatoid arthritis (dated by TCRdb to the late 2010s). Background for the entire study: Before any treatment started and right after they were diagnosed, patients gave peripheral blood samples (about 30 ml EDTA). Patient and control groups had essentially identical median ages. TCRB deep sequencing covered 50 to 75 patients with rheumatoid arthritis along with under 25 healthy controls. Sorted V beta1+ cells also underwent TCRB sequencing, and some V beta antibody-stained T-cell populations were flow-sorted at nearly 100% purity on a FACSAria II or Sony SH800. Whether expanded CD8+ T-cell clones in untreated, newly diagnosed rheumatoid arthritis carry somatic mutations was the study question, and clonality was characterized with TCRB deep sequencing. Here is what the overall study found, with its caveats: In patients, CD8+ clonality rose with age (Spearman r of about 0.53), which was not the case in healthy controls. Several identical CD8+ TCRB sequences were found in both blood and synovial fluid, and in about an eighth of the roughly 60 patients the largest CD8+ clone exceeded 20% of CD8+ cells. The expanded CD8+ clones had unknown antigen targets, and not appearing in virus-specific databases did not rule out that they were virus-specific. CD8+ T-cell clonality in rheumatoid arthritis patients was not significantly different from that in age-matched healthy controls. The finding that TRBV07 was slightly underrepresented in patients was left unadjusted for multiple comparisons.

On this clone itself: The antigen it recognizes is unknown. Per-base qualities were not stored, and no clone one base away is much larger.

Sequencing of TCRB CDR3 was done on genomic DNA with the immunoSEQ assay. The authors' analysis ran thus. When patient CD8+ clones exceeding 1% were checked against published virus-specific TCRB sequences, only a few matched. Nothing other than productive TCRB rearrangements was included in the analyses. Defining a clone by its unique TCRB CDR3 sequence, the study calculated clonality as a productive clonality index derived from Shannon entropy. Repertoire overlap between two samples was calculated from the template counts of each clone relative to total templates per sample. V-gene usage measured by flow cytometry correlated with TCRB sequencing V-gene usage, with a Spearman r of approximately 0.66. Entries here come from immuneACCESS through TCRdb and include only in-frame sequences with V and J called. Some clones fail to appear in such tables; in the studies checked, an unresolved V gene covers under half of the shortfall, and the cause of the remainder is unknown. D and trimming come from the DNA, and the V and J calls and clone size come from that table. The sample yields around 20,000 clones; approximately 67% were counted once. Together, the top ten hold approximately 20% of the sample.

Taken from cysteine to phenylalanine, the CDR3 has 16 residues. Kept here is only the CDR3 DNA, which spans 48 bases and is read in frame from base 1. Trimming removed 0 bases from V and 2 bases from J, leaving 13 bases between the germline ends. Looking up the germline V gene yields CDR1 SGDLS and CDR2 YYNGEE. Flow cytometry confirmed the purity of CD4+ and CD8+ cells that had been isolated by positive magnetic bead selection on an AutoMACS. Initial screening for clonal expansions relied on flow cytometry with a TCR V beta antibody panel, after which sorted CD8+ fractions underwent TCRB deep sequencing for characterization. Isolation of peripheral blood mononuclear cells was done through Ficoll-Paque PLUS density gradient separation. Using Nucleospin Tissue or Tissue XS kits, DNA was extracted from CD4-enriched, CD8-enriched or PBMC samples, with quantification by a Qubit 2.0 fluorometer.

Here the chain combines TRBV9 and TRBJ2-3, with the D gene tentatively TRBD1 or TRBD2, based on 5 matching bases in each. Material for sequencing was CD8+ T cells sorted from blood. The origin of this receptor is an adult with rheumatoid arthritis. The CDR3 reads CASSVAGLADTDTQYF. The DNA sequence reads TGTGCCAGCAGCGTAGCGGGGCTAGCCGACACAGATACGCAGTATTTT.